The present TCR beta chain was sequenced within a study of Graves' ophthalmopathy and Graves' hyperthyroidism. This clonotype was observed at least ten times. The sequenced template was RNA, covering the TCR beta CDR3 region. HTBI primers were used in a first-round RT-PCR, which preceded a second-round multiplex PCR. Using its own MiXCR run on the multiplex PCR reads, TCRdb lists one record per CDR3 protein. The sample lists approximately 1.2 million distinct CDR3 sequences, about 38% occurring once. CDR3 size: 13 residues. The germline V gene has CDR1 SGDLS and CDR2 YYNGEE. Trimming shortened V by 1 base and J by 5 bases, and 9 bases separated the two germline ends.

This TCR came from an adult man with Graves' hyperthyroidism. This chain connects TRBV9 to TRBJ2-5; D gene uncertain. The sequenced material came from peripheral blood or thyroid tissue (not recorded which). Here the CDR3 reads CASSVKMGETQYF. In nucleotides, the CDR3 is TGTGCCAGCAGCGTAAAGATGGGGGAGACCCAGTACTTC.